This T cell receptor (beta chain) originates from a study of T-cell reconstitution after alpha-beta-depleted transplantation in children. Study-wide results and limits: Several patients had high TCRbeta diversity at day 60; it came from surviving recipient T cells and thymic progenitors. After transplant, at about two months, alpha-beta T cells were reportedly derived from several hundred expanded graft clones.

CDR1 is SGHTA and CDR2 is FQGTGA in the germline V gene. The CDR3 totals 14 residues. V dropped 3 bases and J dropped 7 bases, with 15 bases sitting between them. Unique molecular identifiers were used in preparing the TCRbeta library. TCRdb called the PCR reads again in MiXCR, with one record for every CDR3 protein. The table lists some 48,000 distinct CDR3 sequences, over 4.5% of them singletons. Points on this clonotype: The antigen remains unidentified. A much larger clone is a single base away; this may be a read error.

This receptor was identified in a female patient aged 2-15 years who had a stem cell transplant for aplastic anemia, so the T cells may come from the graft donor. This chain joins TRBV7-3 and TRBJ2-5; a weak D match, TRBD2 (6 bases). Sequencing used PBMCs, mostly from graft donor cells, obtained 60 days after TCRalphabeta/CD19-depleted stem cell transplant. As DNA, the CDR3 is TGTGCCAGCAGCTTTCTTAGACTAGAAGTGACCCAGTACTTC. Translating gives CASSFLRLEVTQYF.